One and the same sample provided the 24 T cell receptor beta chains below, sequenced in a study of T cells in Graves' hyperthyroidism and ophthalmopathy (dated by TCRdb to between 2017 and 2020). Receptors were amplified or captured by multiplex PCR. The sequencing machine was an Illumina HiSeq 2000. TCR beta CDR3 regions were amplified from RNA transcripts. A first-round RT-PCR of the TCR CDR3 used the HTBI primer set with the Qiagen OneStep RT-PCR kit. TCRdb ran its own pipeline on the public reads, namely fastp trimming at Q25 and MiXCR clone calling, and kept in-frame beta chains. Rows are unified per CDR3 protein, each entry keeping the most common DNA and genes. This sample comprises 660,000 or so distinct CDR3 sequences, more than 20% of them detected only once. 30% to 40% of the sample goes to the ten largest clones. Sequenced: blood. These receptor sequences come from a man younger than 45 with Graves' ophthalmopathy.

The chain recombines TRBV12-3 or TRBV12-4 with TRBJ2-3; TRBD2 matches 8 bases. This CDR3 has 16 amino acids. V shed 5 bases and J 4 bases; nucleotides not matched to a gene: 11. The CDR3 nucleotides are TGTGCCAGCAGTCCCTGGGGAGCGGGAGTCTCAGATACGCAGTATTTT. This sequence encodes CASSPWGAGVSDTQYF.

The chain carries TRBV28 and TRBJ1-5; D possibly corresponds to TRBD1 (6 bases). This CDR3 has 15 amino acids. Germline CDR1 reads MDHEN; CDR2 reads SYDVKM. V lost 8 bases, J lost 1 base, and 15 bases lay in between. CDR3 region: CASRTGAGSNQPQHF. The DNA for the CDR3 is TGTGCCAGCCGGACGGGGGCTGGGAGCAATCAGCCCCAGCATTTT.

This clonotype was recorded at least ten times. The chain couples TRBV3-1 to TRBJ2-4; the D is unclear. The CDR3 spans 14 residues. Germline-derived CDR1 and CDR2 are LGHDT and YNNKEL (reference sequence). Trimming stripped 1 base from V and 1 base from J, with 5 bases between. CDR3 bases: TGTGCCAGCAGCCAAGTGGGGGCCAAAAACATTCAGTACTTC. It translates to CASSQVGAKNIQYF.

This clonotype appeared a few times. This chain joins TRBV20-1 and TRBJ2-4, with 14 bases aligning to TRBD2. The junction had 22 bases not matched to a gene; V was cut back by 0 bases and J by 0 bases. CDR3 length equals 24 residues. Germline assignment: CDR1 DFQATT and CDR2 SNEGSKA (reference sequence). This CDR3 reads CSARDGVPGLAGASPSLAKNIQYF. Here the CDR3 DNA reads TGCAGTGCTAGAGACGGAGTCCCGGGACTAGCGGGAGCATCGCCTTCTCTAGCCAAAAACATTCAGTACTTC.

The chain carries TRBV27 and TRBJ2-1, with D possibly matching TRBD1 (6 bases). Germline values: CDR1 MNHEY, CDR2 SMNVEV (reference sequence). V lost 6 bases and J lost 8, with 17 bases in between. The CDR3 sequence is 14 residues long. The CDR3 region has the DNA TGTGCCAGCAGATTGGACAGTGTCTGGGATGAGCAGTTCTTC. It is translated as CASRLDSVWDEQFF.

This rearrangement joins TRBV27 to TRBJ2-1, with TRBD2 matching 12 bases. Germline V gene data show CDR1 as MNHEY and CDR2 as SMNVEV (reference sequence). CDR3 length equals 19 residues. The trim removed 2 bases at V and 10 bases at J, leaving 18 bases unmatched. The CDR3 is CASSLPRGLAGGGGEEQFF. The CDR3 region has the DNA TGTGCCAGCAGTTTACCTCGGGGACTAGCGGGTGGAGGGGGCGAGGAGCAGTTCTTC.

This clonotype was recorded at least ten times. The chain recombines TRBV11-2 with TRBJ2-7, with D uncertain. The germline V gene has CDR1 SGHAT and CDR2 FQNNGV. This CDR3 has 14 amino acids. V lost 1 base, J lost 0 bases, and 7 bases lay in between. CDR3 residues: CASSLGPISYEQYF. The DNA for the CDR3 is TGTGCCAGCAGCTTAGGACCTATCTCCTACGAGCAGTACTTC.

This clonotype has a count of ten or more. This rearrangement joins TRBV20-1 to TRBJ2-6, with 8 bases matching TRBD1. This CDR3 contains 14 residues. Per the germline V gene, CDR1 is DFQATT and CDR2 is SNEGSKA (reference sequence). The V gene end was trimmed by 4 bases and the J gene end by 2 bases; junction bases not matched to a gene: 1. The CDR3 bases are TGCAGTGCTAAGGGACAGGCTGGGGCCAACGTCCTGACTTTC. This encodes CSAKGQAGANVLTF.

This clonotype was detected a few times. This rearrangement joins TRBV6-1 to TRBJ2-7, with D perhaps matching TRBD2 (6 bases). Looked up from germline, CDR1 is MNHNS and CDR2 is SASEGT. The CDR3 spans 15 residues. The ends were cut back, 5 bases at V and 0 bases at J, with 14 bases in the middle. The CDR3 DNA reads TGTGCCAGCAGTAGCGGGCAGGGATACTCCTACGAGCAGTACTTC. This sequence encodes CASSSGQGYSYEQYF.

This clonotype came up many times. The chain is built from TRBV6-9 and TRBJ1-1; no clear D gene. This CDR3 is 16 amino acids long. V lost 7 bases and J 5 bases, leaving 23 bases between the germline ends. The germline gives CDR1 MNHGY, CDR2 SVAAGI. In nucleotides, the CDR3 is TGTGCCAGCAACATTCCGAGAGGGATGGCACCTACTGAAGCTTTCTTT. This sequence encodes CASNIPRGMAPTEAFF.

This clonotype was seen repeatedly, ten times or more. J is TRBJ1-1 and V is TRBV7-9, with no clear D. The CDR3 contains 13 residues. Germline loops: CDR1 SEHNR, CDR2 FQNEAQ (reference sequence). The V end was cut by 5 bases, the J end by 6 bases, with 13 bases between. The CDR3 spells CASSRGKDPEAFF. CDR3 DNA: TGTGCCAGCAGCCGTGGAAAGGATCCTGAAGCTTTCTTT.

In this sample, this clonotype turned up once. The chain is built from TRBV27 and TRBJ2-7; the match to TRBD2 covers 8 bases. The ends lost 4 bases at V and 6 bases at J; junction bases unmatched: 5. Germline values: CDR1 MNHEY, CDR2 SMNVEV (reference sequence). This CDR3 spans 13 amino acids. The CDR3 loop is CASSSTRGVEQYF. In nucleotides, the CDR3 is TGTGCCAGCAGTTCCACGCGGGGGGTCGAGCAGTACTTC.

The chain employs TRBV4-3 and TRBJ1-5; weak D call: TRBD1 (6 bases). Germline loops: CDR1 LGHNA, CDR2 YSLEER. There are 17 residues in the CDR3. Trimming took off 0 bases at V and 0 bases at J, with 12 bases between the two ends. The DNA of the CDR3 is TGCGCCAGCAGCCAAGATAGGGGGATAGTTAGCAATCAGCCCCAGCATTTT. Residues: CASSQDRGIVSNQPQHF.

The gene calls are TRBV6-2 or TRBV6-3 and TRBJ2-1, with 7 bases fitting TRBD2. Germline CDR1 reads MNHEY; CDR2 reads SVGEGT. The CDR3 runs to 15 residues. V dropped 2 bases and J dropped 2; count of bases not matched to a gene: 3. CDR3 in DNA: TGTGCCAGCAGTTACGACGGGAGGCCCTACAATGAGCAGTTCTTC. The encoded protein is CASSYDGRPYNEQFF.

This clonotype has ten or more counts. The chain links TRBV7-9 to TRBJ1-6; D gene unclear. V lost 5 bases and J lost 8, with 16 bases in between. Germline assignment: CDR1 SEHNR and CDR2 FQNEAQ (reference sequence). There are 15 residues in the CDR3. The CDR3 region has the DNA TGTGCCAGCAGCCCGTTTGAGGCCAGAGATTCACCCCTCCACTTT. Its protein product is CASSPFEARDSPLHF.

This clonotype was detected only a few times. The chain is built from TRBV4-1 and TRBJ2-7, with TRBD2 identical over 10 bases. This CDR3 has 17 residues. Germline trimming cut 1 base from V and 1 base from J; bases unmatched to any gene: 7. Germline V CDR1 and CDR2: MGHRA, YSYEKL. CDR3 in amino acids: CASSQALAGVPSYEQYF. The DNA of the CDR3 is TGCGCCAGCAGCCAAGCGCTAGCGGGAGTCCCTTCCTACGAGCAGTACTTC.

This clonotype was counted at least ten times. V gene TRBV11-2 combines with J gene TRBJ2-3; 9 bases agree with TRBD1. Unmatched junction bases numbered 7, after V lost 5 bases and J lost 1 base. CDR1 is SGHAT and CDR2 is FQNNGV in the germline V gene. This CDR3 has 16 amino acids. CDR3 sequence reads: CASSAGQGMGTDTQYF. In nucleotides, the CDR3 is TGTGCCAGCAGCGCCGGACAGGGGATGGGCACAGATACGCAGTATTTT.

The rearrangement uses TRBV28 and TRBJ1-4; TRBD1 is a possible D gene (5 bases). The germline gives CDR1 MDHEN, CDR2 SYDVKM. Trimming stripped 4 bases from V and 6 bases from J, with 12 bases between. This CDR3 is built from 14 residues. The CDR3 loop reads CASSSRKGDEKLFF. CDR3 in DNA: TGTGCCAGCAGTTCCCGAAAAGGGGATGAAAAACTGTTTTTT.

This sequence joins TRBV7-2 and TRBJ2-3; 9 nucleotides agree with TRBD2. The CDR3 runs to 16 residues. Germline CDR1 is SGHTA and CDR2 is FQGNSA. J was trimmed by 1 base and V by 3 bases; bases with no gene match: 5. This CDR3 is CASSFGIAGGTDTQYF. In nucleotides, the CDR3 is TGTGCCAGCAGCTTCGGGATAGCGGGAGGCACAGATACGCAGTATTTT. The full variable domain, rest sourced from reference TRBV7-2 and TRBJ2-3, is GAGVSQSPSNKVTEKGKDVELRCDPISGHTALYWYRQSLGQGLEFLIYFQGNSAPDKSGLPSDRFSAERTGGSVSTLTIQRTQQEDSAVYLCASSFGIAGGTDTQYFGPGTRLTVL.

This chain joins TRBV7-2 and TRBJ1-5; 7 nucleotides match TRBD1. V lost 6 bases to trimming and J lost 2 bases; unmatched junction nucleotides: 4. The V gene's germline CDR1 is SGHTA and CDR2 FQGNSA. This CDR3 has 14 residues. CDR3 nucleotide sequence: TGTGCCAGCAGACCTACAGGGGGCAATCAGCCCCAGCATTTT. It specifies CASRPTGGNQPQHF.

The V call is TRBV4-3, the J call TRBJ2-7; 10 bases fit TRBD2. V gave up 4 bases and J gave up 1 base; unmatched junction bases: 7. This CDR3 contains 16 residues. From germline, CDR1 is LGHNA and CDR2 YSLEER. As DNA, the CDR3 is TGCGCCAGCAGCCCCCAGCCTAGCGGGAGTTCCTACGAGCAGTACTTC. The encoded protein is CASSPQPSGSSYEQYF.

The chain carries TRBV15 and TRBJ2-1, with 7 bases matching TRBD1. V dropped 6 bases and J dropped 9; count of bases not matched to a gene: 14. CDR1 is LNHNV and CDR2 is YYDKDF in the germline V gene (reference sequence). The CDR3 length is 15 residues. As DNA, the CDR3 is TGTGCCACCAGGGGAGACAGGGACCCGGGAAGTGAGCAGTTCTTC. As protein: CATRGDRDPGSEQFF.

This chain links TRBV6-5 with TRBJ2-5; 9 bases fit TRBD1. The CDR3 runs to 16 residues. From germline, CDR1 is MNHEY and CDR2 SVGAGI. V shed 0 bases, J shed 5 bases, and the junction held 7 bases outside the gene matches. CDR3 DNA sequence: TGTGCCAGCAGTTACTCCTCGGACAGGGGTGACGAGACCCAGTACTTC. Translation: CASSYSSDRGDETQYF.

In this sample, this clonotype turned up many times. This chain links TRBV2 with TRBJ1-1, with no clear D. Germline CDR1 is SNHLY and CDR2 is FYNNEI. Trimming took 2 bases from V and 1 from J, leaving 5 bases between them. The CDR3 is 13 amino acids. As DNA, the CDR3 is TGTGCCAGCAGTGAAATACCGAACACTGAAGCTTTCTTT. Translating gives CASSEIPNTEAFF.